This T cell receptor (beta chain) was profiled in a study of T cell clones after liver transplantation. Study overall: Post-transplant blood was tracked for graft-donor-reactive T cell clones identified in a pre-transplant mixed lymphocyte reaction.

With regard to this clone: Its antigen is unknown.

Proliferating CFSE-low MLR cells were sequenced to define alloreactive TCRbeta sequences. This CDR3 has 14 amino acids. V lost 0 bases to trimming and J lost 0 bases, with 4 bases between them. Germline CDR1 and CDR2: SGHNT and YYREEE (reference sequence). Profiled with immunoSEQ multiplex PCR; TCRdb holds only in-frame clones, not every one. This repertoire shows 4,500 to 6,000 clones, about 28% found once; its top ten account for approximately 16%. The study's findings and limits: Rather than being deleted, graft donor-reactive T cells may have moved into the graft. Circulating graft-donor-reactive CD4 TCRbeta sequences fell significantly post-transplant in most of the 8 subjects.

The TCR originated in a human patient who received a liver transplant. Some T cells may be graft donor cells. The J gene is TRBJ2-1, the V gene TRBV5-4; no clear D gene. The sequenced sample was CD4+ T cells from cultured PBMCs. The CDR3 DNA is TGTGCCAGCAGCTTGGACAGCTCCTACAATGAGCAGTTCTTC. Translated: CASSLDSSYNEQFF.